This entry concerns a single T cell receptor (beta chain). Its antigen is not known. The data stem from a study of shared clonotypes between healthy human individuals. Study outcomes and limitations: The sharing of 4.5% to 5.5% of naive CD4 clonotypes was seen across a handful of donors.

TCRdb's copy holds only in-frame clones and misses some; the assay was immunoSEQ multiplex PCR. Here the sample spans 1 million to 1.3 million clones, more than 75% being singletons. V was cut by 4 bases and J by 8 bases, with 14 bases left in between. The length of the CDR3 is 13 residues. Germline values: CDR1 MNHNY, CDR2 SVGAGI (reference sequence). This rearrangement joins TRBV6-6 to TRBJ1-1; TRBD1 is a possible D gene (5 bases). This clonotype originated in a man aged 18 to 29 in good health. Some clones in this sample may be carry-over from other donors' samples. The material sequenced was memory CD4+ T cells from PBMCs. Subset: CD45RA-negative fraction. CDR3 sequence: CASSLSGAVEAFF. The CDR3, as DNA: TGTGCCAGCAGTTTATCCGGGGCGGTGGAAGCTTTCTTT.